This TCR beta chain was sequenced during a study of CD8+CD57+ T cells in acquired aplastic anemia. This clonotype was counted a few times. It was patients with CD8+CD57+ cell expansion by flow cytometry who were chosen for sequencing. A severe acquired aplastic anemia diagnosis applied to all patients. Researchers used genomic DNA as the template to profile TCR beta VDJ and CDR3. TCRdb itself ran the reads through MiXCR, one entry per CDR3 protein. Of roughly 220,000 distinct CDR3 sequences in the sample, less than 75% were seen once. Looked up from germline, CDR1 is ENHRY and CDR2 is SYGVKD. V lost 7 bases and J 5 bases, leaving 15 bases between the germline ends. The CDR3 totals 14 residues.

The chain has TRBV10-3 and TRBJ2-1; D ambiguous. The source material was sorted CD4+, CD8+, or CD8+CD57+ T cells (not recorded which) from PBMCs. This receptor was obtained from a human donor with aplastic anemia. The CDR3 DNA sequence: TGTGCCATCACGGGTTCTCCGGAGCACAATGAGCAGTTCTTC. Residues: CAITGSPEHNEQFF.